The count of the clone carrying this TCR beta chain is one. Its antigen remains unidentified. This sample is drawn from a study of shared clonotypes between healthy human individuals. General observations from the study: Read depth was anticipated to influence clonotype sharing among donors. Generation probabilities of non-shared clonotypes were lower (relative to those shared by all four donors).

The data were produced by immunoSEQ multiplex PCR, yet TCRdb's version contains in-frame clones alone and is incomplete. The data show about 710,000 clones, roughly 72% seen once. CDR1 SQVTM and CDR2 ANQGSEA come from the germline V gene. CDR3 length: 12 residues. Trimming pared 7 bases from V and 6 bases from J, leaving 15 bases between. J is TRBJ2-5 and V is TRBV29-1, with a tentative D call TRBD2 (5 bases). This receptor was obtained from a woman aged 25 to 39 in good health. Sequenced: memory CD4+ T cells sorted from blood. Subset: CD45RA-negative fraction. CDR3 loop: CSAEESGQTQYF. Here the CDR3 DNA reads TGCAGCGCCGAGGAGAGCGGACAGACCCAGTACTTC.